Listed here is a single T cell receptor (beta chain). This record belongs to a study of radiotherapy plus CTLA-4 blockade in lung cancer. This table comes from immunoSEQ multiplex PCR, and its TCRdb copy is limited to in-frame clones, with some not included. The data hold some 110,000 clones, with about 77% observed a single time. After removal of 6 bases from V and 3 bases from J, the junction contained 4 bases not matched to a gene. This CDR3 has 13 residues. Germline-derived CDR1 and CDR2 are MNHEY and SVGAGI. Those patients who had chemo-refractory metastatic non-small-cell lung cancer were given focal radiation along with CTLA-4 blockade through ipilimumab.

The chain links TRBV6-5 to TRBJ1-1; TRBD1 aligns across 7 bases. This clonotype was obtained from a human donor with non-small cell lung cancer who had a partial response to radiotherapy plus ipilimumab. The specimen was peripheral blood, collected from a patient treated with radiotherapy plus ipilimumab. CDR3 in amino acids: CASSPTGYTEAFF. The CDR3 nucleotides read TGTGCCAGCAGCCCGACAGGGTACACTGAAGCTTTCTTT.